Sequencing of this T cell receptor (beta chain) was carried out in a study of T-cell memory formation after mild COVID-19. Study observations and caveats: The second-wave clones peaking on day 37 were not confirmed as SARS-CoV-2-specific.

Of note for this clonotype: As yet, its antigen is unknown.

TCRdb passed the 5' RACE reads through MiXCR, listing each CDR3 protein once. This table holds more than 75,000 distinct CDR3 sequences, roughly 13% found once. The CDR3 length is 16 residues. Germline V gene lookup returns CDR1 SEHNR and CDR2 FQNEAQ (reference sequence). Deletions cut 5 bases from V and 7 bases from J, with 20 bases between. Sequenced: PBMCs or a T cell subset sorted from them (not recorded which). The TCR sequence derives from an adult woman who had mild COVID-19 (a few samples of this study predate the infection). Cell type and time point are not known. This rearrangement joins TRBV7-9 to TRBJ2-2; D tentatively fits TRBD1 or TRBD2 (5 bases each). The CDR3 protein is CASSGKGPPGGGELFF. The DNA for the CDR3 is TGTGCCAGCAGCGGAAAGGGACCGCCCGGTGGCGGGGAGCTGTTTTTT.